The text below deals with one T cell receptor (beta chain). This CDR3 is also generated by other DNA sequences in the sample. These data belong to a study of blood T cell repertoires in COVID-19. Generated by immunoSEQ multiplex PCR, the TCRdb table keeps only in-frame clones and is missing some. The sample lists some 230,000 clones, around 84% occurring once. Sequenced input: peripheral blood. The sequence was collected from a man between 40 and 49 years old with acute or convalescent COVID-19.

The CDR3 protein is CASSQGTGEKNSPLHF. CDR3 nucleotide sequence: TGCGCCAGCAGCCAAGGAACAGGGGAGAAAAATTCACCCCTCCACTTT. The chain links TRBV4-3 to TRBJ1-6; 7 bases line up with TRBD1. Germline CDR1 is LGHNA and CDR2 is YSLEER. Losses at the gene ends were 1 base for V and 7 bases for J; bases not matched to a gene: 7. This CDR3 has 16 residues.